This TCR beta chain comes out of a study of T-cell reconstitution after alpha-beta-depleted transplantation in children. CDR1 and CDR2 from the germline V gene are SQVTM and ANQGSEA. This CDR3 region has 16 residues. The J segment lost 1 base and the V segment lost 1 base, leaving 8 bases of the junction unmatched. For TCRbeta, the library was prepared with unique molecular identifiers. TCRdb used MiXCR to reprocess the PCR reads, holding one entry per CDR3 protein. The sample includes some 600,000 distinct CDR3 sequences, approximately 15% of them seen just once. The chain is built from TRBV29-1 and TRBJ2-3; 7 bases are a match to TRBD1. The sequences come from PBMCs from the stem cell graft donor, collected from the stem cell graft. The clonotype was recovered from a human donor who donated a stem cell graft to a child with acute myeloid leukemia. The CDR3 DNA reads as TGCAGCGTTGAAGGGTTAGACAGGGTGGGCACAGATACGCAGTATTTT. Its translation is CSVEGLDRVGTDTQYF.